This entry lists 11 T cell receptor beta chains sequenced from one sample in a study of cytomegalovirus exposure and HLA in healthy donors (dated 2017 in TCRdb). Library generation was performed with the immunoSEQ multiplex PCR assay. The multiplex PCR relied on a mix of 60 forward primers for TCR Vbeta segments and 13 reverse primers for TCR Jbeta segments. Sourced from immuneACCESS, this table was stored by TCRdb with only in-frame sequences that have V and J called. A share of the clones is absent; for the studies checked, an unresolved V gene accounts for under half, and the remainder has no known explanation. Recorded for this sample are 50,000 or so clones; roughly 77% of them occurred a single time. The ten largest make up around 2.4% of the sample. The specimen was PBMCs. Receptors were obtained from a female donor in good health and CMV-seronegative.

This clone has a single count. CDR3 sequence (DNA): TGTGCCAGCAGTTACTCGCGGGACAGGGGTTTTCATGAGTACTTC. It codes for CASSYSRDRGFHEYF. This chain uses TRBV6-5 with TRBJ2-7, with 10 bases fitting TRBD1. Germline V gene data show CDR1 as MNHEY and CDR2 as SVGAGI. V dropped 0 bases and J dropped 11; count of bases not matched to a gene: 10. The CDR3 covers 15 residues.

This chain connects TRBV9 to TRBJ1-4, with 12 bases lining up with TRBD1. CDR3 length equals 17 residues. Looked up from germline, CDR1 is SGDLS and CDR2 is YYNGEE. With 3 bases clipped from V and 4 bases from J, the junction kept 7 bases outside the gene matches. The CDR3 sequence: CASSGPGQGANNEKLFF. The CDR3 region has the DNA TGTGCCAGCAGCGGCCCGGGACAGGGGGCAAATAATGAAAAACTGTTTTTT.

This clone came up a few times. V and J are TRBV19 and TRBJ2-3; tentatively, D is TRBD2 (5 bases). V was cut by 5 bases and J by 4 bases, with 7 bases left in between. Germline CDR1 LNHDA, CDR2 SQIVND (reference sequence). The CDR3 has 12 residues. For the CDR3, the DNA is TGTGCCAGTAGTGAGGGTTCAGATACGCAGTATTTT. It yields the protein CASSEGSDTQYF.

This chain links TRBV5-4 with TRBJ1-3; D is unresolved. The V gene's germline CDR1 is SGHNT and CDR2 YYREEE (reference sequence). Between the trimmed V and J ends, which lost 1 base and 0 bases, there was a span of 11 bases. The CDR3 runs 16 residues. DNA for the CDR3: TGTGCCAGCAGCTTGCAGGAGGCCTCCTCTGGAAACACCATATATTTT. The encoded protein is CASSLQEASSGNTIYF.

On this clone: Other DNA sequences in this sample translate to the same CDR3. DNA for the CDR3: TGTGCCAGTAGCACTGGACTAGCGGGCTCCTACGAGCAGTACTTC. Protein sequence: CASSTGLAGSYEQYF. The rearrangement uses TRBV19 and TRBJ2-7; 11 nucleotides match TRBD2. Germline CDR1 reads LNHDA; CDR2 reads SQIVND (reference sequence). The junction had 4 bases not matched to a gene; V was cut back by 6 bases and J by 0 bases. The CDR3 totals 15 residues.

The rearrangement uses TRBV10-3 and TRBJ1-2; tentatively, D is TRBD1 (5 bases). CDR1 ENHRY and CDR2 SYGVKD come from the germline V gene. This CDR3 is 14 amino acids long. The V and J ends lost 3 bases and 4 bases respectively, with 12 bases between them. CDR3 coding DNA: TGTGCCATCAGTGATGAAGGGGCGAGCTATGGCTACACCTTC. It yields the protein CAISDEGASYGYTF.

DNA of the CDR3: TGTGCCAGCAGCCCGGGACTAGCGGGAGTACCCGGGGAGCTGTTTTTT. Encoded protein: CASSPGLAGVPGELFF. The J gene is TRBJ2-2, the V gene TRBV7-6, with 14 bases lining up with TRBD2. Per germline, CDR1 SGHVS and CDR2 FNYEAQ. Losses at the gene ends were 5 bases for V and 6 bases for J; bases not matched to a gene: 5. The CDR3 extends over 16 amino acids.

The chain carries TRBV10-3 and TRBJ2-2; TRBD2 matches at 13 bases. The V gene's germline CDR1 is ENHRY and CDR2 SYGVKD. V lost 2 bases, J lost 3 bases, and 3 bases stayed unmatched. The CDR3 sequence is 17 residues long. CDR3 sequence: CAISEGGLAGDTGELFF. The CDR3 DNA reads TGTGCCATCAGTGAGGGCGGACTAGCGGGGGACACCGGGGAGCTGTTTTTT.

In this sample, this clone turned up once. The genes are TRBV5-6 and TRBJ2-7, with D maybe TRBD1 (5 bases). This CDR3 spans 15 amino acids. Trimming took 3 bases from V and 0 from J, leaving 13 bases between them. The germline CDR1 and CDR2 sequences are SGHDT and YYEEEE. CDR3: CASSWENRSSYEQYF. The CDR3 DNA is TGTGCCAGCAGCTGGGAAAACAGGAGCTCCTACGAGCAGTACTTC. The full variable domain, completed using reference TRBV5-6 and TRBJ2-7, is DAGVTQSPTHLIKTRGQQVTLRCSPKSGHDTVSWYQQALGQGPQFIFQYYEEEERQRGNFPDRFSGHQFPNYSSELNVNALLLGDSALYLCASSWENRSSYEQYFGPGTRLTVT.

CDR3 region: CATGREWGGTDTQYF. DNA of the CDR3: TGTGCCACTGGGCGGGAGTGGGGGGGGACAGATACGCAGTATTTT. This chain uses TRBV11-2 with TRBJ2-3; the match to TRBD2 covers 7 bases. The CDR3 runs to 15 residues. V trimming: 10 bases; J trimming: 3 bases; junction bases outside the gene matches: 13. CDR1 SGHAT and CDR2 FQNNGV come from the germline V gene. Full variable domain (outside the CDR3, taken from reference TRBV11-2 and TRBJ2-3): EAGVAQSPRYKIIEKRQSVAFWCNPISGHATLYWYQQILGQGPKLLIQFQNNGVVDDSQLPKDRFSAERLKGVDSTLKIQPAKLEDSAVYLCATGREWGGTDTQYFGPGTRLTVL.

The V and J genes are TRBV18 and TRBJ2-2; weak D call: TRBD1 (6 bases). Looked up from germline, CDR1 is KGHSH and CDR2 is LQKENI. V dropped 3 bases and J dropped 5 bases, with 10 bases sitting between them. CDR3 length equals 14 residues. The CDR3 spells CASSPPQGTGELFF. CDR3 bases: TGTGCCAGCTCACCGCCACAGGGAACCGGGGAGCTGTTTTTT.